The T cell receptor (beta chain) under discussion was sequenced for a study of T cell changes during pregnancy in multiple sclerosis. This clone was counted only a few times. The ends lost 5 bases at V and 7 bases at J; junction bases unmatched: 7. The CDR3 consists of 14 residues. Germline CDR1 SGHVS, CDR2 FQNEAQ. This table comes from immunoSEQ multiplex PCR, and its TCRdb copy is limited to in-frame clones, with some not included. The data contain more than 20,000 clones, 85% to 95% of them singletons. The source was CD8+ T cells from peripheral blood mononuclear cells, collected in the third trimester of pregnancy. V usage is TRBV7-8 and J usage is TRBJ2-1, with 8 bases fitting TRBD1. The TCR comes from a female donor with multiple sclerosis, enrolled in a pregnancy study. CDR3: CASSLVRGRNEQFF. The CDR3 DNA reads TGTGCCAGCAGCCTAGTCAGGGGGCGGAATGAGCAGTTCTTC.